This entry describes one TCR beta chain. The antigen is undetermined. These data come from a study of T-cell memory formation after mild COVID-19. Overall study context: Each donor largely had its own TCR clusters. Study results and limitations: The study found balanced CD4/CD8 in clones contracting day 15 to 85 and a CD4+ lean in later expanders. Some SARS-CoV-2-responding clones were already detected in memory before infection.

The CDR3 consists of 14 residues. CDR1 DFQATT and CDR2 SNEGSKA come from the germline V gene (reference sequence). V was clipped by 0 bases and J by 4 bases, with 12 bases between them. Sample barcodes and UMIs were carried by the TCR alpha and TCR beta cDNA libraries that 5'RACE generated with constant-segment primers. TCRdb reanalysed the 5' RACE reads using MiXCR and keeps one entry per CDR3 protein. The sample holds about 440,000 distinct CDR3 sequences, 15% to 20% seen once. V gene TRBV20-1 combines with J gene TRBJ2-5, with a possible D match to TRBD1 (5 bases). Sequenced input: PBMCs or a T cell subset sorted from them (not recorded which). The TCR comes from an adult woman who had mild COVID-19 (a few samples of this study predate the infection). Cell type and time point are not known. The CDR3 here is CSARDARVRETQYF. CDR3 coding DNA: TGCAGTGCTAGAGACGCCAGGGTGAGAGAGACCCAGTACTTC.